The 25 T cell receptor beta chains below all came from one sample that was sequenced in a study of post-analysis software for immune sequencing data. Broader study findings: TRBV5-6, TRBV5-1 and TRBV20-1 belonged to a set of a handful of TRBV segments that were more frequent in patients than controls.

Unique molecular identifiers were present in the TCR beta cDNA libraries. MiXCR was run by TCRdb on the PCR reads, yielding one entry per CDR3 protein. The sample includes around 500,000 distinct CDR3 sequences, 30% to 40% of them seen just once. These receptors lack a known antigen. Material: blood. The receptors derive from a girl aged 2-17 years with multiple sclerosis.

This clonotype came up once. The CDR3 coding sequence is TGTGCCAGCAGCTCCCCAAGTGTAGCTTTCTTT. Its protein is CASSSPSVAFF. The V call is TRBV6-6, the J call TRBJ1-1, with unresolved D. This CDR3 comprises 11 residues. V lost 6 bases to trimming and J lost 10 bases, with 12 bases between them. Germline V CDR1 and CDR2: MNHNY, SVGAGI (reference sequence).

The chain employs TRBV5-6 and TRBJ1-2; D is uncertain. Looked up from germline, CDR1 is SGHDT and CDR2 is YYEEEE. The V and J ends lost 3 bases and 4 bases respectively, with 13 bases between them. The CDR3 has 14 amino acids. CDR3 loop: CASSSSTVIYGYTF. CDR3 coding DNA: TGTGCCAGCAGCTCATCTACAGTGATCTATGGCTACACCTTC.

CDR3 nucleotide sequence: TGTGCCAGCTCACCATCGGGTAGCAATCAGCCCCAGCATTTT. This translates into CASSPSGSNQPQHF. The chain couples TRBV18 to TRBJ1-5; D is ambiguous. Germline CDR1 reads KGHSH; CDR2 reads LQKENI. The CDR3 totals 14 residues. V lost 2 bases, J lost 0 bases, and 5 bases lay in between.

In its sample, this clonotype was seen a few times. The gene calls are TRBV6-5 and TRBJ2-1; D remains ambiguous. Germline V CDR1 and CDR2: MNHEY, SVGAGI. The V end was cut by 8 bases, the J end by 5 bases, with 13 bases between. This CDR3 is 13 amino acids long. The CDR3 nucleotides are TGTGCCAGCGCTCCTCCTCAGAACAATGAGCAGTTCTTC. This sequence encodes CASAPPQNNEQFF.

This chain joins TRBV27 and TRBJ2-7; no firm D call. The CDR3 consists of 13 residues. V lost 3 bases to trimming and J lost 2 bases, with 8 bases between them. CDR1 and CDR2 (germline): MNHEY, SMNVEV (reference sequence). This CDR3 is CASSLTATYEQYF. The CDR3 nucleotides read TGTGCCAGCAGTTTGACGGCCACCTACGAGCAGTACTTC.

The V gene is TRBV9, the J gene TRBJ2-5; no firm D call. Germline CDR1 reads SGDLS; CDR2 reads YYNGEE. V shed 0 bases and J shed 1 base, with 4 bases lying between them. This CDR3 comprises 13 residues. The CDR3 sequence: CASSVVPQETQYF. CDR3 nucleotide sequence: TGTGCCAGCAGCGTAGTGCCCCAAGAGACCCAGTACTTC.

This clonotype was found a few times. V and J are TRBV29-1 and TRBJ1-4; 7 bases line up with TRBD1. With V trimmed by 6 bases and J by 3 bases, 10 bases remained unmatched. The length of the CDR3 is 15 residues. Germline CDR1 is SQVTM and CDR2 is ANQGSEA. CDR3 amino acids: CSVLIIGGPNEKLFF. CDR3 DNA sequence: TGCAGCGTGCTTATAATAGGGGGCCCTAATGAAAAACTGTTTTTT.

The chain combines TRBV5-1 with TRBJ2-1; D not certain. The CDR3 is 16 amino acids. CDR1 is SGHRS, CDR2 YFSETQ, per germline. With 3 bases removed from V and 0 bases from J, the gap between germline ends came to 13 bases. CDR3 sequence reads: CASSSSVESSYNEQFF. The CDR3, as DNA: TGCGCCAGCAGCTCCTCAGTAGAGAGCTCCTACAATGAGCAGTTCTTC.

The table lists this clonotype with a few counts. The genes are TRBV29-1 and TRBJ2-5; 12 bases match TRBD2. Germline assignment: CDR1 SQVTM and CDR2 ANQGSEA. The CDR3 spans 13 residues. Trimming took 6 bases from V and 4 from J; bases not matched to a gene: 3. The CDR3, as DNA: TGCAGCGTCCGGGGACTAGCGGGAGAGACCCAGTACTTC. It translates to CSVRGLAGETQYF.

The genes are TRBV4-2 and TRBJ2-3; 11 bases are a match to TRBD2. The trim removed 6 bases at V and 5 bases at J, leaving 7 bases unmatched. Germline V gene lookup returns CDR1 LGHNA and CDR2 YNFKEQ. The CDR3 spans 15 residues. The CDR3 here is CASSPIAGGEDTQYF. The CDR3 DNA reads TGTGCCAGCAGTCCAATAGCGGGGGGGGAAGATACGCAGTATTTT.

The V call is TRBV12-3 or TRBV12-4, the J call TRBJ2-5, with TRBD2 matching over 7 bases. The CDR3 extends over 15 amino acids. Trimming took 6 bases from V and 4 from J; bases not matched to a gene: 11. The CDR3 loop is CASSPLTSRGETQYF. CDR3 in DNA: TGTGCCAGCAGCCCCTTGACTAGCCGGGGAGAGACCCAGTACTTC.

On this clonotype: An end of the junction differs from the germline gene, which may be a read error. This chain uses TRBV29-1 with TRBJ2-5; either TRBD1 or TRBD2 may fit D (5 bases each). The CDR3 consists of 13 residues. Germline V CDR1 and CDR2: SQVTM, ANQGSEA. The CDR3 spells CRLTWDGQATQYF. In nucleotides, the CDR3 is TGCAGATTAACATGGGACGGACAAGCGACCCAGTACTTC.

V is TRBV6-1 and J is TRBJ2-7; D not certain. The CDR3 has 11 residues. The ends were cut back, 4 bases at V and 3 bases at J, with 4 bases in the middle. Per the germline V gene, CDR1 is MNHNS and CDR2 is SASEGT. CDR3 region: CASSAIYEQYF. CDR3 DNA sequence: TGTGCCAGCAGTGCGATCTACGAGCAGTACTTC.

The V and J genes are TRBV6-1 and TRBJ2-4; D gene uncertain. V was cut by 8 bases and J by 11 bases, with 13 bases left in between. This CDR3 comprises 11 residues. Germline CDR1 reads MNHNS; CDR2 reads SASEGT. CDR3 region: CASGRSGFQYF. Here the CDR3 DNA reads TGTGCCAGCGGACGATCAGGATTTCAGTACTTC.

The chain couples TRBV27 to TRBJ1-5, with a possible D match to TRBD1 (6 bases). With 5 bases removed from V and 2 bases from J, the gap between germline ends came to 22 bases. The CDR3 consists of 18 residues. From germline, CDR1 is MNHEY and CDR2 SMNVEV (reference sequence). This CDR3 is CASSHGQLVSYGNQPQHF. The CDR3 DNA follows: TGTGCCAGCAGTCACGGACAGTTGGTATCATATGGCAATCAGCCCCAGCATTTT.

This clonotype was seen more than once but under ten times. The chain carries TRBV12-3 or TRBV12-4 and TRBJ2-1; D is possibly TRBD1 (6 bases). Between the trimmed V and J ends, which lost 5 bases and 8 bases, there was a span of 10 bases. The CDR3 covers 12 residues. CDR3: CASSAQGHEQFF. The CDR3 DNA is TGTGCCAGCAGTGCCCAGGGGCATGAGCAGTTCTTC.

The chain uses TRBV20-1 and TRBJ1-5; a possible D gene is TRBD1 (6 bases). CDR3 length: 12 residues. CDR1 is DFQATT and CDR2 is SNEGSKA in the germline V gene (reference sequence). Deletions cut 3 bases from V and 4 bases from J, with 7 bases between. For the CDR3, the DNA is TGCAGTGCTAGCCAGGGGAATCAGCCCCAGCATTTT. Amino acids: CSASQGNQPQHF.

This clonotype was seen only a few times. The V gene is TRBV25-1, the J gene TRBJ2-3; 10 bases match TRBD2. The CDR3 runs to 18 residues. Germline V gene sequence: CDR1 MGHDK, CDR2 SYGVNS. Trimming at V came to 4 bases and at J to 3 bases, leaving 13 bases not matched to a gene. CDR3 nucleotides: TGTGCCAGCAGTGTTCGGATGTTAGCGGGGGGAGATACAGATACGCAGTATTTT. Translation gives CASSVRMLAGGDTDTQYF.

This clonotype has a handful of counts. The DNA for the CDR3 is TGTGCCAGCAGTGACTACCCCAGGGTACAGAACTATGGCTACACCTTC. Encoded protein: CASSDYPRVQNYGYTF. V is TRBV6-4 and J is TRBJ1-2; D possibly corresponds to TRBD1 (5 bases). Germline V gene data show CDR1 as MRHNA and CDR2 as SNTAGT. The V gene lost 1 base and the J gene lost 2 bases, with 14 bases spanning the gap. This CDR3 is 16 amino acids long.

A few counts support this clonotype. CDR3 sequence reads: CASRPGTSTDTQYF. The CDR3 nucleotides read TGCGCCAGCAGGCCCGGGACATCCACAGATACGCAGTATTTT. The chain has TRBV5-1 and TRBJ2-3, with D tentatively TRBD1 (6 bases). Looked up from germline, CDR1 is SGHRS and CDR2 is YFSETQ. The V gene lost 5 bases and the J gene lost 2 bases, with 12 bases spanning the gap. The CDR3 is 14 amino acids.

The V gene is TRBV12-3 or TRBV12-4, the J gene TRBJ2-1; tentatively, D is TRBD2 (5 bases). The germline V and J ends were trimmed by 3 bases and 6 bases, with 12 bases remaining between them. The CDR3 spans 14 residues. CDR3 bases: TGTGCCAGCAGTTTTATTTCACGGGGCAATGAGCAGTTCTTC. This encodes CASSFISRGNEQFF.

The genes are TRBV12-3 or TRBV12-4 and TRBJ1-6, with D unclear. There are 14 residues in the CDR3. Trimming took off 3 bases at V and 9 bases at J, with 12 bases between the two ends. The DNA for the CDR3 is TGTGCCAGCAGTTTGGAACTAAGCCGTTCACCCCTCCACTTT. This sequence encodes CASSLELSRSPLHF.

The chain has TRBV29-1 and TRBJ2-3; maybe TRBD2 (5 bases). The germline V gene encodes CDR1 SQVTM and CDR2 ANQGSEA. The CDR3 totals 13 residues. V shed 6 bases and J shed 0 bases, with 10 bases lying between them. The CDR3 reads CSVGITSTDTQYF. The CDR3 DNA sequence: TGCAGCGTCGGGATCACTAGCACAGATACGCAGTATTTT.

J is TRBJ2-5 and V is TRBV20-1; 7 bases fit TRBD1. Germline V gene sequence: CDR1 DFQATT, CDR2 SNEGSKA (reference sequence). The CDR3 is 13 amino acids. Trimming cost V 2 bases and J 3 bases; bases outside gene matches: 3. CDR3 sequence (DNA): TGCAGTGCTAGAATCACAGGGGAAGAGACCCAGTACTTC. This encodes CSARITGEETQYF.

V is TRBV24-1 and J is TRBJ2-3, with 9 bases aligning to TRBD2. The ends lost 5 bases at V and 6 bases at J; junction bases unmatched: 5. Germline V gene sequence: CDR1 KGHDR, CDR2 SFDVKD. The CDR3 is 14 residues long. CDR3: CATSGAGGGDTQYF. The CDR3 DNA reads as TGTGCCACCAGTGGAGCGGGAGGCGGGGATACGCAGTATTTT.